The 3 T cell receptor beta chains given below trace back to one sample, sequenced in a study of T cells in Graves' hyperthyroidism and ophthalmopathy. The TCR beta CDR3 regions underwent amplification using RNA transcripts as the source. HTBI primers were employed in a first-round RT-PCR of the TCR CDR3. One entry per CDR3 protein results from TCRdb running MiXCR on the multiplex PCR reads. The profile covers around 760,000 distinct CDR3 sequences, with roughly a third appearing a single time and around 29% taken by the ten largest. The sample consisted of blood. The receptors stem from a middle-aged woman with Graves' hyperthyroidism.

The sample holds a few counts of this clonotype. The genes are TRBV29-1 and TRBJ2-7; D might be TRBD2 (7 bases). The length of the CDR3 is 12 residues. Trimming removed 8 bases from V and 5 bases from J, with 16 bases in between. Germline V CDR1 and CDR2: SQVTM, ANQGSEA. The CDR3: CSSRSGGHEQYF. In nucleotides, the CDR3 is TGCAGCAGCCGATCGGGGGGCCACGAGCAGTACTTC.

The chain combines TRBV24-1 with TRBJ2-3, with 9 bases fitting TRBD2. The CDR3 contains 18 residues. The V segment lost 5 bases and the J segment 0 bases; nucleotides outside the gene matches: 11. CDR1 KGHDR and CDR2 SFDVKD come from the germline V gene. DNA of the CDR3: TGTGCCACCAGTGGCGCTATATTAGCGGGGGCCAGCACAGATACGCAGTATTTT. It yields the protein CATSGAILAGASTDTQYF.

J is TRBJ2-2 and V is TRBV14, with 12 nucleotides matching TRBD2. This CDR3 has 17 amino acids. V dropped 6 bases and J dropped 2; count of bases not matched to a gene: 7. CDR1 and CDR2 from the germline V gene are SGHDN and FVKESK. This CDR3 reads CASSRTSGTFNTGELFF. The DNA of the CDR3 is TGTGCCAGCAGTCGGACTAGCGGGACCTTCAACACCGGGGAGCTGTTTTTT.